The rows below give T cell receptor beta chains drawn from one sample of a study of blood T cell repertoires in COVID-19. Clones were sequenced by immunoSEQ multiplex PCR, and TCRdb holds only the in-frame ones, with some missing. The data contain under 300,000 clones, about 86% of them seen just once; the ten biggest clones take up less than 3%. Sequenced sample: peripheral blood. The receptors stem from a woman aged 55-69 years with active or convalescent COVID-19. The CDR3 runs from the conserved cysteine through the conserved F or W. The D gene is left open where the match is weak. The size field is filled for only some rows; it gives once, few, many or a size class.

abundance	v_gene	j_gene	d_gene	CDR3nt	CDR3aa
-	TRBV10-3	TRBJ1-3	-	TGTGCCATCAGTCCCACTGGCTCTGGAAACACCATATATTTT	CAISPTGSGNTIYF
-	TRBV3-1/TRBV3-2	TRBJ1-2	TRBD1	TGTGCCAGCAGCCAAGAACCGGGACAGGGGCTCAGGGGCTACACCTTC	CASSQEPGQGLRGYTF
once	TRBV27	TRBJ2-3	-	TGTGCCAGCAGTTCCCCGCACCGGGGGGCCCCCACAGATACGCAGTATTTT	CASSSPHRGAPTDTQYF
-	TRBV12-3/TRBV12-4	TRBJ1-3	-	TGTGCCACTCGCTCGGGGGGAAACACCATATATTTT	CATRSGGNTIYF
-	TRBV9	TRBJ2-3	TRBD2	TGTGCCAGCACCGTAGCGGGGTACGGCACAGATACGCAGTATTTT	CASTVAGYGTDTQYF
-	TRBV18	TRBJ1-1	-	TGTGCCAGCTCACCACGAGAGGCGCGGGGCACTGAAGCTTTCTTT	CASSPREARGTEAFF
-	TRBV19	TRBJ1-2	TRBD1	TGTGCCAGTAGTATAGGCGGACAGGGTCTGTATGGCTACACCTTC	CASSIGGQGLYGYTF
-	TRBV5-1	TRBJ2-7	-	TGCGCCAGCAACACTGGACAGTTTACCTACGAGCAGTACTTC	CASNTGQFTYEQYF
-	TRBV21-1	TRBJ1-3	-	TGTGCCAGCAGCAAATTTAATAGGTCAGGGCGACCCTCTGGAAACACCATATATTTT	CASSKFNRSGRPSGNTIYF
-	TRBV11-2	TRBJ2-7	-	TGTGCCAGCACCTTAAGCTCTTCCTACGAGCAGTACTTC	CASTLSSSYEQYF
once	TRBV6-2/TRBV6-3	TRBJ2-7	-	TGTGCCAGCAGTTACTCGATTAACAGGAGAATTCCCTACGAGCAGTACTTC	CASSYSINRRIPYEQYF
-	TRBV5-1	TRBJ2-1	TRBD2	TGCGCCAGCAGCTTTTATCCTGTTTTCGGGACTAGCGACCATGAGCAGTTCTTC	CASSFYPVFGTSDHEQFF
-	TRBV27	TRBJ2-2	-	TGTGCCAGCAGTTCCGGGACTTTCCGAACCGGGGAGCTGTTTTTT	CASSSGTFRTGELFF
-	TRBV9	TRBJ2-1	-	TGTGCCAGCAGCGAACAGGACCGCTCCTACAATGAGCAGTTCTTC	CASSEQDRSYNEQFF
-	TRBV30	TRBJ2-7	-	TGTGCCTGGAGTGGGGGGGTCGGCTACGAGCAGTACTTC	CAWSGGVGYEQYF
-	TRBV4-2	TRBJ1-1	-	TGTGCCAGCAGCCTTGAAATACAGGGGAACACTGAAGCTTTCTTT	CASSLEIQGNTEAFF
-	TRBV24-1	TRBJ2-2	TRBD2	TGTGCCACCAGTGGGGCTAGCGGGGGGTTATACACCGGGGAGCTGTTTTTT	CATSGASGGLYTGELFF
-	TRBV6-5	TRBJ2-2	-	TGTGCCAGCAGCGGCGTCCCATCGGGCACCGGGGAGCTGTTTTTT	CASSGVPSGTGELFF
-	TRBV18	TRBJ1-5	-	TGTGCCAGCTCACCTGGAGCTAGAGTGAATCAGCCCCAGCATTTT	CASSPGARVNQPQHF
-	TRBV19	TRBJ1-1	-	TGTGCCAGTAGTTATACAGGGAACACTGAAGCTTTCTTT	CASSYTGNTEAFF
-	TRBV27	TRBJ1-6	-	TGTGCCAGCAGTCCAGGAAAGAATTCACCCCTCCACTTT	CASSPGKNSPLHF
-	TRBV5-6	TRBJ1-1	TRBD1	TGTGCCAGCAGCTTTATTGGGACAGGGGGCGCGGGGGCTGAAGCTTTCTTT	CASSFIGTGGAGAEAFF
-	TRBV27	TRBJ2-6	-	TGTGCCAGCAGTAATAGGAGGCAGCTGAGCTCTGGGGCCAACGTCCTGACTTTC	CASSNRRQLSSGANVLTF
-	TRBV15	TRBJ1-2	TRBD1	TGTGCCACCAGCAGGACAGGGGATGGCTACACCTTC	CATSRTGDGYTF
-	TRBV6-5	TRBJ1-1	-	TGTGCCAGCAGTTACTCGACCCTAGCACGGAACACTGAAGCTTTCTTT	CASSYSTLARNTEAFF
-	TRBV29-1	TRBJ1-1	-	TGCAGCGTTGCAGGGGTCCTGAACACTGAAGCTTTCTTT	CSVAGVLNTEAFF
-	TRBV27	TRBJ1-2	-	TGTGCCACTAAGACCAGGGAGGGCATCGGCTATGGCTACACCTTC	CATKTREGIGYGYTF
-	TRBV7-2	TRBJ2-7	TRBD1	TGTGCCAGCAGCTCTTACGTGGCAGGGGGCGAGCAGTACTTC	CASSSYVAGGEQYF
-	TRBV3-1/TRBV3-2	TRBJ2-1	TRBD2	TGTGCCAGCAGCCAAGAATCCCTAGCGGGGCCCTACAATGAGCAGTTCTTC	CASSQESLAGPYNEQFF
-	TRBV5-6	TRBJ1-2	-	TGTGCCAGCAGCTTGAGTCAGATCTATGGCTACACCTTC	CASSLSQIYGYTF
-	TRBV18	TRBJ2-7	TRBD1	TGTGCCAGCTCACCAAACGGTCACCAGTCTCGGCGCTTGGGACAGGGGTTGTACGAGCAGTACTTC	CASSPNGHQSRRLGQGLYEQYF
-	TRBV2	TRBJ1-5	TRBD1	TGTGCCAGCAGTCTCGACAGGGGGGCAGTGGACAATCAGCCCCAGCATTTT	CASSLDRGAVDNQPQHF
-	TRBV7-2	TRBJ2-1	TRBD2	TGTGCCAGCAGCCACGAAAGCGGGGCCTACAATGAGCAGTTCTTC	CASSHESGAYNEQFF
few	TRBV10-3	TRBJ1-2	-	TGTGCCATCAGTGAGTCAGTTGGGGGCTCAAGTGGCTACACCTTC	CAISESVGGSSGYTF
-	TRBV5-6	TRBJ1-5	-	TGTGCCAGCAGCTTGGGAGGGGGTGATCAGCCCCAGCATTTT	CASSLGGGDQPQHF
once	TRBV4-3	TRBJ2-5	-	TGCGCCAGCAGCCGCGGGGAGACCCAGTACTTC	CASSRGETQYF
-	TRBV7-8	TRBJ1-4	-	TGTGCCAGCAGTTTTTCCTCGGGTCCGGGGGAAAAACTGTTTTTT	CASSFSSGPGEKLFF
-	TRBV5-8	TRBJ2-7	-	TGTGCCAGCAGCTCCGGACAGTTACACTCCTACGAGCAGTACTTC	CASSSGQLHSYEQYF
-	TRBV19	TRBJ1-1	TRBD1	TGTGCCAGTAGGTGGACAGGGGTTGACACTGAAGCTTTCTTT	CASRWTGVDTEAFF
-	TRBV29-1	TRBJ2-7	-	TGCAGCGTTGAATCCGGGGGTTCCTACGAGCAGTACTTC	CSVESGGSYEQYF
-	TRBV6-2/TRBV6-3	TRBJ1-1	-	TGTGCCAGCAGTGCGACCTGGAGGCAGAACACTGAAGCTTTCTTT	CASSATWRQNTEAFF
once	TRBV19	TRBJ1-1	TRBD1	TGTGCCAGCAGAACGACAGGGGGGGCAATTGAAGCTTTCTTT	CASRTTGGAIEAFF
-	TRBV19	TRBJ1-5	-	TGTGCCAGTAGTATAGAGAGTTATAGCAATCAGCCCCAGCATTTT	CASSIESYSNQPQHF
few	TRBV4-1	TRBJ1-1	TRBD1	TGCGCCAGCAGCCAAGATCATAGGGGGCACGGTGAAGCTTTCTTT	CASSQDHRGHGEAFF
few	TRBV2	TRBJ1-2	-	TGTGCCAGCAGTGAAGCGCCTGACCTAGGCGGCTACACCTTC	CASSEAPDLGGYTF
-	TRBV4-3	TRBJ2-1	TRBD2	TGCGCCAGCGGTACTAGCGGGGACAATGAGCAGTTCTTC	CASGTSGDNEQFF
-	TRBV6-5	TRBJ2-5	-	TGTGCCAGCAGTTACGGGGGCCGTTGGGGAGAGACCCAGTACTTC	CASSYGGRWGETQYF
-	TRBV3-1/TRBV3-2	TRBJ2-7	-	TGTGCCAGCAGGGTAATGGGCAGTGGCTACGAGCAGTACTTC	CASRVMGSGYEQYF
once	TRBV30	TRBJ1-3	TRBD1	TGTGCCTGGAGTGCAGGGGGTTACCCTGGAAACACCATATATTTT	CAWSAGGYPGNTIYF
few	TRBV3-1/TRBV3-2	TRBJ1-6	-	TGTGCCACCCGTCAGGGGAATTCACCCCTCCACTTT	CATRQGNSPLHF
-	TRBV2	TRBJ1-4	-	TGTGCCACCGGCTCGAAAACAGCTAATGAAAAACTGTTTTTT	CATGSKTANEKLFF
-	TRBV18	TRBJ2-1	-	TGTGCCAGCTCTCCAACCGGTCGTGGCCGTACTACCTACAATGAGCAGTTCTTC	CASSPTGRGRTTYNEQFF
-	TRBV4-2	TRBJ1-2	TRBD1	TGTGCCAGCAGCCAAGATCCAGGACAGGGGGTTTATGGCTACACCTTC	CASSQDPGQGVYGYTF
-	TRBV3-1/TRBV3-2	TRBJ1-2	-	TGTGCCAGCAGCCAAGACAGGGTAAGGTATGGCTACACCTTC	CASSQDRVRYGYTF
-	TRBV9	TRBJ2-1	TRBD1	TGTGCCAGCAGCATTGGGACAGGGAGACACAATGAGCAGTTCTTC	CASSIGTGRHNEQFF
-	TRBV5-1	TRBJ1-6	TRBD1	TGCGCCAGCAGCTCCGGGACAGACTATTCACCCCTCCACTTT	CASSSGTDYSPLHF